This TCR beta chain was captured in a study of tumor and adjacent non-tumor tissue in lung cancer. General observations from the study: Significantly higher TCR diversity was found in tumor than normal lung. Top 100 clones took a larger repertoire share in normal lung.

No cell sorting was done before RNA was extracted from the tissue. V shed 1 base and J shed 14 bases, with 23 bases lying between them. There are 14 residues in the CDR3. Per germline, CDR1 DFQATT and CDR2 SNEGSKA (reference sequence). The library came from three nested PCR rounds adapted from ARM-PCR protocols. TCRdb used MiXCR to reprocess the multiplex PCR reads, holding one entry per CDR3 protein. This table holds some 120,000 distinct CDR3 sequences, around three fifths found once. As concerns this clonotype: What it recognizes is unknown.

Material: lung tumor tissue. The chain employs TRBV20-1 and TRBJ1-1, with a possible D match to TRBD1 (5 bases). The source is a man aged 25 to 45 with non-small cell lung cancer. This chain's CDR3 is CSARVGPRGTDAFF. CDR3 nucleotide sequence: TGCAGTGCTAGAGTGGGACCGAGGGGAACTGATGCATTCTTT.